This record concerns one TCR beta chain sequence. Antigen unknown. At deep level, the assay was performed. Several immunoSEQ plates received, in even portions, the genomic DNA of each subset. Repertoires were generated with immunoSEQ multiplex PCR, while TCRdb's copy carries only in-frame clones and drops some. The sample lists some 360,000 clones; around 70% were seen once. These data belong to a study of shared clonotypes between healthy human individuals. Study-wide results and limits: Clonotypes which were not shared had lower generation probabilities than clonotypes that all four donors shared. Among donors, the sharing of clonotypes was expected to be influenced by sequencing depth.

From germline, CDR1 is SGHNT and CDR2 YENEEA. The CDR3 is 15 residues long. J gave up 3 bases and V 5 bases, and 6 bases lay outside the gene matches. The sample taken for sequencing was memory CD4+ T cells sorted from blood. The subset is: CD45RA-negative fraction. This TCR came from a man under 40 in good health. The chain uses TRBV11-3 and TRBJ2-1; 8 positions agree with TRBD2. The CDR3 nucleotides read TGTGCCAGCAGCCCACTAGCGGCGAACTACAATGAGCAGTTCTTC. It specifies CASSPLAANYNEQFF.